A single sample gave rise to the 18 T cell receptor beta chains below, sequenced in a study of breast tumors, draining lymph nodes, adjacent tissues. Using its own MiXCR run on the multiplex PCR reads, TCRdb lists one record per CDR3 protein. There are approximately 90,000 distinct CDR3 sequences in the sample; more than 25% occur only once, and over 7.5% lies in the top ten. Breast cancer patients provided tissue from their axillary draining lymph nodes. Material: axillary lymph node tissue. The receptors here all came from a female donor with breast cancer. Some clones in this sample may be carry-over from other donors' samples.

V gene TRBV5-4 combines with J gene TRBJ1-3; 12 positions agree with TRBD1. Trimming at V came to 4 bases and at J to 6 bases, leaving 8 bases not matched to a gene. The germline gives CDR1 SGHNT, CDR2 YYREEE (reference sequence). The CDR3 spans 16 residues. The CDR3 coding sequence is TGTGCCAGCAGCCAAACTTGGGGACAGGGGGCAAACACCATATATTTT. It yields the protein CASSQTWGQGANTIYF.

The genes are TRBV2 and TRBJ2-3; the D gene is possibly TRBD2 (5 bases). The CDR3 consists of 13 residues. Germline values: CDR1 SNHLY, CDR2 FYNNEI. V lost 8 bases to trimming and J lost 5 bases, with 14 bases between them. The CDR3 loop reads CASLGGPRDTQYF. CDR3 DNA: TGTGCCAGCTTGGGCGGGCCTAGAGATACGCAGTATTTT. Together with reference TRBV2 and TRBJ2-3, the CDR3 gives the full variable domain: EPEVTQTPSHQVTQMGQEVILRCVPISNHLYFYWYRQILGQKVEFLVSFYNNEISEKSEIFDDQFSVERPDGSNFTLKIRSTKLEDSAMYFCASLGGPRDTQYFGPGTRLTVL.

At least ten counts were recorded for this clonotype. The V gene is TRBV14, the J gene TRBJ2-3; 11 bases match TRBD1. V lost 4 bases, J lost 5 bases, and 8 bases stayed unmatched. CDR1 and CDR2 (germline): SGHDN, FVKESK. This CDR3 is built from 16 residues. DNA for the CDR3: TGTGCCAGCAGCCCCCGTCCCGGGACAGGGGGAGATACGCAGTATTTT. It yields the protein CASSPRPGTGGDTQYF.

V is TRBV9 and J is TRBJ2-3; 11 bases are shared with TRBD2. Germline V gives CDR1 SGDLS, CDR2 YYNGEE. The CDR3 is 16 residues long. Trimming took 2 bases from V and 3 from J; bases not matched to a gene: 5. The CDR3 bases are TGTGCCAGCAGCGTTAGCGGGAGGGAGGGAACAGATACGCAGTATTTT. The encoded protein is CASSVSGREGTDTQYF.

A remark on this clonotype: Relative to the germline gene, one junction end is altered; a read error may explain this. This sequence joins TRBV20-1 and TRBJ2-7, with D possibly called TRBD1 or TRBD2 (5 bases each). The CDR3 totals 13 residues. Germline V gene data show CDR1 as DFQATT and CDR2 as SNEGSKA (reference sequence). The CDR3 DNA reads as TGCAGTGCTAGACGGGACCTCCACTACGCGCAGCACTTC. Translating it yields CSARRDLHYAQHF.

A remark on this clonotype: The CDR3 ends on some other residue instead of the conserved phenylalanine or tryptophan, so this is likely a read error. CDR3 coding DNA: TGTGCCAGCAGCTTAGGCGAGAGTTCCTCCGAGCAGTACCTC. It translates to CASSLGESSSEQYL. The chain recombines TRBV7-2 with TRBJ2-7, with D unclear. Looked up from germline, CDR1 is SGHTA and CDR2 is FQGNSA. The CDR3 contains 14 residues.

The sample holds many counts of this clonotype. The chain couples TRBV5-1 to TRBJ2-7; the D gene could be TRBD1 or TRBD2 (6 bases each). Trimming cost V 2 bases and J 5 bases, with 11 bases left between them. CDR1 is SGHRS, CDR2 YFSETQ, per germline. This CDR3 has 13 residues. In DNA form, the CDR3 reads TGCGCCAGCAGCTTCGGTGGGGGGCACGAGCAGTACTTC. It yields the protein CASSFGGGHEQYF. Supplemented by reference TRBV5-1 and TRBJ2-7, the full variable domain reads KAGVTQTPRYLIKTRGQQVTLSCSPISGHRSVSWYQQTPGQGLQFLFEYFSETQRNKGNFPGRFSGRQFSNSRSEMNVSTLELGDSALYLCASSFGGGHEQYFGPGTRLTVT.

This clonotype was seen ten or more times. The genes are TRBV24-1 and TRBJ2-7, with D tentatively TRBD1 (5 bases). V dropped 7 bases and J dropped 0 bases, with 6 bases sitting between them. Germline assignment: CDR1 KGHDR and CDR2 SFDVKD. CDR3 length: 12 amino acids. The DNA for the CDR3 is TGTGCCACCAGAGGGGACTCCTACGAGCAGTACTTC. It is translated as CATRGDSYEQYF.

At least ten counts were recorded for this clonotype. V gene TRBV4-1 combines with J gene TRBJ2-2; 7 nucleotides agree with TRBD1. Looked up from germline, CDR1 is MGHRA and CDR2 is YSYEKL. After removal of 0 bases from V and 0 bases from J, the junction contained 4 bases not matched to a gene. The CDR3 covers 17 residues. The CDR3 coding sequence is TGCGCCAGCAGCCAAGAAGAGGACAGGTCGAACACCGGGGAGCTGTTTTTT. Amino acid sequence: CASSQEEDRSNTGELFF.

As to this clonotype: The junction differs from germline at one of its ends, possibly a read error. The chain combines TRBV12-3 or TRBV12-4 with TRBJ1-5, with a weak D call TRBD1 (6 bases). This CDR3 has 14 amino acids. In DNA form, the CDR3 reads TGTGCTAGCAGCAAGGACAGTAGCAATCAGCCCCAGCATTTT. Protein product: CASSKDSSNQPQHF.

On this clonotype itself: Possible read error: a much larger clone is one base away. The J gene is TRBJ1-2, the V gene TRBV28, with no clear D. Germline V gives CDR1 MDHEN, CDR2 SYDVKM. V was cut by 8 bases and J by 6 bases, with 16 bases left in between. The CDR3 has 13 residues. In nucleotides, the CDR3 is TGTGCCAGCCGACGCGCACATACCCATGGCTACACCTTC. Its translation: CASRRAHTHGYTF.

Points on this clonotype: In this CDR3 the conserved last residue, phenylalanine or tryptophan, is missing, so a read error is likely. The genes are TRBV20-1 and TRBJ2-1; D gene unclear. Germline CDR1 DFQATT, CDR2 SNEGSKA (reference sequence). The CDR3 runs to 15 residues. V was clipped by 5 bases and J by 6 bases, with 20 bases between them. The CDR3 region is CSAGVQRAPPNEQFL. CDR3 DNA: TGCAGTGCTGGAGTGCAGCGAGCGCCACCCAATGAGCAGTTCCTC.

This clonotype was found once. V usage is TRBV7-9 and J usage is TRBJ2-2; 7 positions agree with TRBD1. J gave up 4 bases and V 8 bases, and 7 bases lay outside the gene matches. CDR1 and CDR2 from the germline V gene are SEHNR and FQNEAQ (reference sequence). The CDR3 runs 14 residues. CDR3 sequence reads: CASVPTGATGELFF. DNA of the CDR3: TGTGCCAGCGTTCCCACAGGGGCCACCGGGGAGCTGTTTTTT.

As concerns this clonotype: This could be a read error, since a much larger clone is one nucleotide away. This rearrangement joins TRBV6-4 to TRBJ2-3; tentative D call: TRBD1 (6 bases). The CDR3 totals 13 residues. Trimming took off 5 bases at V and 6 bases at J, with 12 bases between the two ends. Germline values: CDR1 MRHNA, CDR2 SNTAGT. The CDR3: CASSHGRGDTQYF. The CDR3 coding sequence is TGTGCCAGCAGTCATGGCAGGGGCGATACGCAGTATTTT.

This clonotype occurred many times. This CDR3 reads CASSLGGTGFSGNTIYF. The CDR3 DNA reads as TGCGCCAGCAGCCTGGGGGGTACGGGGTTTTCTGGAAACACCATATATTTT. V is TRBV4-1 and J is TRBJ1-3; D perhaps matches TRBD1 (5 bases). Germline CDR1 is MGHRA and CDR2 is YSYEKL. The CDR3 is 17 amino acids. Deletions cut 4 bases from V and 1 base from J, with 17 bases between.

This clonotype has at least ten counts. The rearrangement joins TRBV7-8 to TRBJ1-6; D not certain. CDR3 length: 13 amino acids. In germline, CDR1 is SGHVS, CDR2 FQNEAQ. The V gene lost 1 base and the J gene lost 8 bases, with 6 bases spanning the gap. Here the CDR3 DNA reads TGTGCCAGCAGCTTAGTCGTCGATTCACCCCTCCACTTT. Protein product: CASSLVVDSPLHF.

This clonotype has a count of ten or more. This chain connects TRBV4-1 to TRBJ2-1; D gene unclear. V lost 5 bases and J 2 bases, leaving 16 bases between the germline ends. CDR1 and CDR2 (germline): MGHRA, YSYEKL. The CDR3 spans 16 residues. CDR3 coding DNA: TGCGCCAGCAGCTCAACCCCTTTCCCCCCCTACAATGAGCAGTTCTTC. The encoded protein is CASSSTPFPPYNEQFF.

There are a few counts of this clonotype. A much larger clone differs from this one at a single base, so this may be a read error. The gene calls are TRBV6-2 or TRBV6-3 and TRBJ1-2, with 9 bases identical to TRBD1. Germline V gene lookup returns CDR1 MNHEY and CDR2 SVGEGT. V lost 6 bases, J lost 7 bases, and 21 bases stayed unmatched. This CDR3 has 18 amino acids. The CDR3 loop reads CASSQTGAYRGDRAGYTF. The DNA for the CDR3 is TGTGCCAGCAGCCAAACCGGGGCTTACCGTGGGGACAGGGCTGGCTACACCTTC.